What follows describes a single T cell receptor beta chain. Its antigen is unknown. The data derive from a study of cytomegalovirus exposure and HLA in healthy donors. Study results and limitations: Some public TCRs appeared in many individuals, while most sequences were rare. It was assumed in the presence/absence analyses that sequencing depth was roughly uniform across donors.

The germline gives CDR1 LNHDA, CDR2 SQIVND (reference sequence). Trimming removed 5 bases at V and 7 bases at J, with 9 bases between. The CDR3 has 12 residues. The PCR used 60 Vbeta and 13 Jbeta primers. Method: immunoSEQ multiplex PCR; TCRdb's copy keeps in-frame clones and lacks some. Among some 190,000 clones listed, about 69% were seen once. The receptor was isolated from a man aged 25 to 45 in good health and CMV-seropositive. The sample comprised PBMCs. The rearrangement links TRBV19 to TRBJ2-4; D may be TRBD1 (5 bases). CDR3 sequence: CASSGAGNIQYF. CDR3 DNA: TGTGCCAGTAGTGGGGCCGGGAACATTCAGTACTTC.